The subject of this entry is one TCR beta chain. The record originates from a study of CD8 T cells in Susac syndrome. As for the study in general: Active disease was present in six of the sequenced Susac syndrome patients, whereas roughly 8 of them were in remission.

An input of about 0.5 to 1 ug of RNA was subjected to reverse transcription using random hexamers. Amplification of TCR beta CDR3 spanned 54 Vbeta and 13 Jbeta via immunoSEQ multiplex PCR. TCRdb reprocessed the immunoSEQ multiplex PCR reads with MiXCR, giving one entry per CDR3 protein. This repertoire shows over 140,000 distinct CDR3 sequences, 95% found once; its top ten account for around 0.15%. With 3 bases removed from V and 5 bases from J, the gap between germline ends came to 15 bases. Germline V gives CDR1 DFQATT, CDR2 SNEGSKA (reference sequence). The CDR3 totals 14 residues. The study sequenced TCR beta in blood CD8+ and CD4+ T cells. Patients with Susac syndrome met the recently defined diagnostic criteria for definite or probable disease.

This clonotype was obtained from a human donor with Susac syndrome. This sequence joins TRBV20-1 and TRBJ2-3; tentatively, D is TRBD1 (5 bases). Source material: CD4+ T cells from PBMCs. CDR3 residues: CSARVSRAVDTQYF. Written as DNA, the CDR3 is TGCAGTGCTAGGGTGTCCAGGGCGGTAGATACGCAGTATTTT.